The rows below give T cell receptor beta chains drawn from one sample of a study of blood T cell repertoires in COVID-19. Only in-frame clones appear in the TCRdb table, and some are missing; sequencing was by immunoSEQ multiplex PCR. The repertoire holds 200,000 or so clones, with about 86% as singletons. The sample comprised peripheral blood. Receptors were obtained from a woman aged 60-70 years with acute or convalescent COVID-19. Both conserved end residues are part of each CDR3. The D gene is left open where the match is weak. Clone sizes are given selectively: once, few, many, or a class where the clone is expanded.

V,size,D,J,CDR3,DNA
TRBV28,.,.,TRBJ2-2,CASRTGFGTGELFF,TGTGCCAGCAGGACAGGTTTCGGCACCGGGGAGCTGTTTTTT
TRBV9,.,TRBD2,TRBJ2-5,CASSVNSGGAGQETQYF,TGTGCCAGCAGCGTAAATAGCGGGGGGGCCGGGCAAGAGACCCAGTACTTC
TRBV7-8,.,.,TRBJ1-6,CASSNRAWGSPLHF,TGTGCCAGCAGCAACAGGGCTTGGGGATCACCCCTCCACTTT
TRBV19,.,.,TRBJ1-6,CATQATGSYNSPLHF,TGTGCCACCCAAGCGACGGGCTCCTATAATTCACCCCTCCACTTT
TRBV6-2/TRBV6-3,.,.,TRBJ1-1,CASSPQGGRTEAFF,TGTGCCAGCAGCCCACAGGGCGGGCGCACTGAAGCTTTCTTT
TRBV28,.,TRBD1,TRBJ2-7,CASRTGSHEQYF,TGTGCCAGCCGGACAGGGTCCCACGAGCAGTACTTC
TRBV28,.,TRBD1,TRBJ1-2,CASSSYGQGVSGGYTF,TGTGCCAGCAGTTCCTACGGACAGGGAGTGTCGGGTGGCTACACCTTC
TRBV4-2,.,TRBD1,TRBJ1-5,CASSQGDRRLSNQPQHF,TGTGCCAGCAGCCAAGGGGACAGACGACTTAGCAATCAGCCCCAGCATTTT
TRBV5-6,.,TRBD1,TRBJ1-6,CASSHRPGQISSYNSPLHF,TGTGCCAGCAGCCACAGACCGGGACAGATTAGCTCCTATAATTCACCCCTCCACTTT
TRBV9,.,.,TRBJ1-2,CASSVGQGYYGYTF,TGTGCCAGCAGCGTAGGTCAGGGATACTATGGCTACACCTTC
TRBV7-2,.,.,TRBJ2-7,CASSLERVSSYEQYF,TGTGCCAGCAGCTTAGAGCGGGTAAGCTCCTACGAGCAGTACTTC
TRBV19,.,.,TRBJ1-3,CASSILPGLSGNTIYF,TGTGCCAGTAGTATACTGCCAGGGCTTTCTGGAAACACCATATATTTT
TRBV3-1/TRBV3-2,.,.,TRBJ1-2,CASSYTGDDGYTF,TGTGCCAGCAGCTATACGGGGGACGATGGCTACACCTTC
TRBV7-9,once,.,TRBJ2-3,CASSPNTDTQYF,TGTGCCAGCAGCCCCAACACAGATACGCAGTATTTT
TRBV5-4,.,TRBD1,TRBJ1-6,CASSLDRGVFYNSPLHF,TGTGCCAGCAGCTTAGACAGGGGGGTCTTCTATAATTCACCCCTCCACTTT
TRBV10-3,once,TRBD1,TRBJ2-2,CATKGNQGQGVKGTGELFF,TGTGCGACGAAGGGAAACCAGGGACAGGGGGTAAAAGGCACCGGGGAGCTGTTTTTT
TRBV4-3,.,TRBD1,TRBJ2-4,CASSPGTDKNIQYF,TGCGCCAGCAGCCCCGGGACAGACAAAAACATTCAGTACTTC
TRBV27,.,.,TRBJ1-1,CASSQNNYPGTEAFF,TGTGCCAGCAGTCAGAACAATTACCCAGGGACTGAAGCTTTCTTT